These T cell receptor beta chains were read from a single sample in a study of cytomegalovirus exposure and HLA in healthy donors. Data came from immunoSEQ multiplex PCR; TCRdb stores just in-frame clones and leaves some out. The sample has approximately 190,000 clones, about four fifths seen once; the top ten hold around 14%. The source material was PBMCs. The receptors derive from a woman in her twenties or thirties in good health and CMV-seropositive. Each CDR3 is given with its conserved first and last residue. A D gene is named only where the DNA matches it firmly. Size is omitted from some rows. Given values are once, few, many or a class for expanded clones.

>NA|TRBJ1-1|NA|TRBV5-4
CASSPKVGVYTEAFF
TGTGCCAGCAGCCCGAAGGTAGGGGTATACACTGAAGCTTTCTTT
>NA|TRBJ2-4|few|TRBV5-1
CASSLVELESNIQYF
TGCGCCAGCAGCTTGGTAGAACTAGAAAGTAACATTCAGTACTTC
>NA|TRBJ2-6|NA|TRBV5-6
CASSLAGRNSGANVLTF
TGTGCCAGCAGCTTGGCCGGGAGAAACTCTGGGGCCAACGTCCTGACTTTC
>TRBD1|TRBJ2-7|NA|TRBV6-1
CASNDRGTYEQYF
TGTGCCAGCAACGACAGGGGGACCTACGAGCAGTACTTC
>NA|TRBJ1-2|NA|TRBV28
CASSPSGQGTETNYGYTF
TGTGCCAGCAGCCCCTCAGGGCAGGGAACCGAAACTAACTATGGCTACACCTTC
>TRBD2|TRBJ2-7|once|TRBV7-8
CASSSIGSPLAGGYEQYF
TGTGCCAGCAGCTCTATTGGAAGCCCCCTAGCGGGAGGTTACGAGCAGTACTTC
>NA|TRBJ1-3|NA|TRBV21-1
CASSTTSGHPTSGNTIYF
TGTGCCAGCAGCACAACTTCGGGACATCCGACCTCTGGAAACACCATATATTTT
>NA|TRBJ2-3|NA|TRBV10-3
CAIAGLQGDTQYF
TGTGCCATCGCGGGACTCCAGGGAGATACGCAGTATTTT
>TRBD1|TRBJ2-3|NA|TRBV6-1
CASSTDRGADTQYF
TGTGCCAGCAGTACGGACAGGGGCGCAGATACGCAGTATTTT
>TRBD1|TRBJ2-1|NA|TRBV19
CASNQGQNYNEQFF
TGTGCCAGTAACCAGGGACAGAACTACAATGAGCAGTTCTTC
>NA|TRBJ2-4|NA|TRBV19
CANQVCPGVIAKNIQYF
TGTGCCAACCAAGTGTGTCCGGGGGTGATAGCCAAAAACATTCAGTACTTC
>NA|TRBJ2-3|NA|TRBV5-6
CASSLLRDTDTQYF
TGTGCCAGCAGCTTGCTGCGGGACACAGATACGCAGTATTTT
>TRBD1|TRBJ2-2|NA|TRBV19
CASSIDYRGAGELFF
TGTGCCAGTAGTATAGATTACAGGGGAGCCGGGGAGCTGTTTTTT
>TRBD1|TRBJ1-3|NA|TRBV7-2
CASSSGTVGNTIYF
TGTGCCAGCAGCTCCGGGACAGTCGGAAACACCATATATTTT
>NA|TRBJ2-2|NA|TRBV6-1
CASSAGNTGELFF
TGTGCCAGCAGCGCGGGAAACACCGGGGAGCTGTTTTTT
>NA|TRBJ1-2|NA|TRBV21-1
CASTLQGSYGYTF
TGTGCCAGCACTTTACAGGGTTCTTATGGCTACACCTTC
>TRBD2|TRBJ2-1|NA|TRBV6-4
CASSERWLAAHNEQFF
TGTGCCAGCAGTGAAAGGTGGCTAGCGGCCCACAATGAGCAGTTCTTC
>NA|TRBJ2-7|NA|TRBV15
CATSRNEDEQYF
TGTGCCACCAGCAGAAATGAGGACGAGCAGTACTTC
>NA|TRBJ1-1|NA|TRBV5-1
CASSLAPGDGDTEAFF
TGCGCCAGCAGCTTGGCCCCAGGGGACGGGGACACTGAAGCTTTCTTT
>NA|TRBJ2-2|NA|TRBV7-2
CASRRLAGSTGELFF
TGTGCCAGCAGACGTCTTGCAGGGTCCACCGGGGAGCTGTTTTTT
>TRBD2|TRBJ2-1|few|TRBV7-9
CASSPGTSPYNEQFF
TGTGCCAGCAGCCCCGGGACTAGCCCTTACAATGAGCAGTTCTTC
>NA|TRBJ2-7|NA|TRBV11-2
CASSLGPLYEQYF
TGTGCCAGCAGCTTAGGCCCCCTATACGAGCAGTACTTC
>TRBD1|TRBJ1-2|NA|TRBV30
CAWTIGTVGYGYTF
TGTGCCTGGACCATCGGGACAGTTGGCTATGGCTACACCTTC
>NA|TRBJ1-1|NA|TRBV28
CASSLLGNTEAFF
TGTGCCAGCAGTTTACTAGGAAACACTGAAGCTTTCTTT
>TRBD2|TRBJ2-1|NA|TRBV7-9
CASSLSGIASYNEQFF
TGTGCCAGCAGCTTAAGCGGGATTGCGTCCTACAATGAGCAGTTCTTC
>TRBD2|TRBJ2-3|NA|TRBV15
CATSNRDSGLAGTDTQYF
TGTGCCACCAGCAACCGGGACAGCGGACTAGCGGGCACAGATACGCAGTATTTT
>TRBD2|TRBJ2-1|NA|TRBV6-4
CASSDWSLAGGANNEQFF
TGTGCCAGCAGTGACTGGTCTTTAGCGGGGGGAGCAAACAATGAGCAGTTCTTC